Each of the 2 T cell receptor beta chains below was sequenced from the same sample in a study of T cell responses to AZD1222 COVID-19 vaccine. Produced via immunoSEQ multiplex PCR; TCRdb's table is partial and in-frame only. The sample records 120,000 to 150,000 clones, 75% to 95% being singletons. Here the sequenced sample was peripheral blood, taken on day 0 of AZD1222 vaccination. These receptors originate from an adult in good health.

V gene TRBV7-3 combines with J gene TRBJ1-2; 9 positions agree with TRBD1. The CDR3 consists of 15 residues. V gave up 5 bases and J gave up 3 bases; unmatched junction bases: 7. Germline V gives CDR1 SGHTA, CDR2 FQGTGA. The DNA of the CDR3 is TGTGCCAGCAGCCAGACAGGGGGAGGTGACTATGGCTACACCTTC. It yields the protein CASSQTGGGDYGYTF.

The chain couples TRBV7-9 to TRBJ2-5, with 11 bases matching TRBD2. V gave up 0 bases and J gave up 5 bases; unmatched junction bases: 14. CDR3 length: 19 residues. Per the germline V gene, CDR1 is SEHNR and CDR2 is FQNEAQ (reference sequence). CDR3 DNA sequence: TGTGCCAGCAGCTTAGCGCCGGGACTAGCGGCTATAAGGAAGGAGACCCAGTACTTC. Translating it yields CASSLAPGLAAIRKETQYF.